This TCR beta chain was captured in a study of shared clonotypes between healthy human individuals. Germline trimming cut 4 bases from V and 1 base from J; bases unmatched to any gene: 7. Germline CDR1 SEHNR, CDR2 FQNEAQ (reference sequence). CDR3 length: 15 residues. A split of CD4+ cells into CD45RA+ naive and CD45RA-negative memory subsets was performed. Libraries were prepared by immunoSEQ multiplex PCR; TCRdb keeps only in-frame clonotypes and omits some of them. Of some 660,000 clones detected, 60% to 75% appear once; the ten largest clones hold around 1.7%. The sample taken for sequencing was memory CD4+ T cells sorted from blood. As for subset: CD45RA-negative fraction. The receptor was isolated from a woman aged 30 to 39 in good health. The rearrangement joins TRBV7-9 to TRBJ2-7; 7 bases map to TRBD1. CDR3 amino acids: CASSSNRGTSYEQYF. CDR3 nucleotide sequence: TGTGCCAGCAGCTCTAACAGGGGCACATCCTACGAGCAGTACTTC.